This TCR beta chain was recorded in a study of blood T cells in healthy people across ages. Study-wide points: Researchers deemed the diversity estimates from one million T cells underestimates.

Unmatched junction bases numbered 12, after V lost 5 bases and J lost 8 bases. Germline V CDR1 and CDR2: SEHNR, FQNEAQ (reference sequence). CDR3 length: 15 amino acids. This clonotype was seen repeatedly, ten times or more. Antigen: not known. Using a J-beta primer mix together with a sample-barcoded 5' primer, a second PCR was run for roughly 6 to 11 cycles. TCRdb ran MiXCR on the 5' RACE reads and lists one entry per CDR3 protein. Seen here are about 620,000 distinct CDR3 sequences, 45% to 60% observed once, and the top ten hold approximately 12%. The chain joins TRBV7-9 to TRBJ2-1, with 7 bases identical to TRBD2. The source is a woman aged 80 or over in good health. The sample comprised blood. This CDR3 is CASSTGTTPVDEQFF. The CDR3 DNA sequence: TGTGCCAGCAGCACGGGGACTACGCCCGTCGATGAGCAGTTCTTC.